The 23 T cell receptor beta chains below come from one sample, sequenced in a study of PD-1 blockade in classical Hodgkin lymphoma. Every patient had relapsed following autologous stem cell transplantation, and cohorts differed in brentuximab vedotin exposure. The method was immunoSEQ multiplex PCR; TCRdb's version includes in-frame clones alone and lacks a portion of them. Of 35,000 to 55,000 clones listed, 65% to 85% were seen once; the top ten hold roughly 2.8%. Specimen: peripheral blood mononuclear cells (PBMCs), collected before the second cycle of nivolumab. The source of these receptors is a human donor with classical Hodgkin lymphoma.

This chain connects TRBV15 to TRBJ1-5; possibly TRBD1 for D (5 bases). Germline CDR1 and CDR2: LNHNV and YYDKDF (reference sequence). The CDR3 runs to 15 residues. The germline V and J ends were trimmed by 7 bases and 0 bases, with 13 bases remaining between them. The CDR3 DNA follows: TGTGCCACCACCTCGGGGGGGGTTAGCAATCAGCCCCAGCATTTT. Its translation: CATTSGGVSNQPQHF.

CDR3: CSVPPSDGGYGYTF. The CDR3 nucleotides are TGCAGCGTTCCCCCGAGCGATGGGGGCTATGGCTACACCTTC. V gene TRBV29-1 combines with J gene TRBJ1-2, with D possibly being TRBD1 (5 bases). This CDR3 region has 14 residues. V gave up 5 bases and J gave up 4 bases, with 17 bases separating them. Germline-derived CDR1 and CDR2 are SQVTM and ANQGSEA.

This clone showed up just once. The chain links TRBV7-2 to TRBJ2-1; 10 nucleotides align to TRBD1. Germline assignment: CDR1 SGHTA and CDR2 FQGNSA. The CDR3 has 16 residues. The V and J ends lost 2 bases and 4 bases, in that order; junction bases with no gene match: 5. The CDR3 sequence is CASSLYGTGVYNEQFF. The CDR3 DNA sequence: TGTGCCAGCAGCTTATACGGGACAGGGGTTTACAATGAGCAGTTCTTC.

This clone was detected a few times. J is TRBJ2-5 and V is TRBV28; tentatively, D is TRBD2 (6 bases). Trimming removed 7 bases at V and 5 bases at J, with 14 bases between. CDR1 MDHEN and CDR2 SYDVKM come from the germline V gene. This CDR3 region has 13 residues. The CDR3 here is CASTTGVMETQYF. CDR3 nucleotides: TGTGCCAGCACAACGGGGGTCATGGAGACCCAGTACTTC.

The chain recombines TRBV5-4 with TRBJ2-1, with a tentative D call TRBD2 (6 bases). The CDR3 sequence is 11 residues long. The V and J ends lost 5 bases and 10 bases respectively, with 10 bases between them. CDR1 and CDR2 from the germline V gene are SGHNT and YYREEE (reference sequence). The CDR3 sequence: CASSPGEEQFF. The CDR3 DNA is TGTGCCAGCAGTCCGGGGGAAGAGCAGTTCTTC.

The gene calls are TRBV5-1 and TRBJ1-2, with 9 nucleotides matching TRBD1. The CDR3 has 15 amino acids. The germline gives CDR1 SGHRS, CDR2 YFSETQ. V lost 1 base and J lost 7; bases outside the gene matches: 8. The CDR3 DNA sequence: TGCGCCAGCAGCTTGCAACAGGGGGCGATCGGTGGCTACACCTTC. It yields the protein CASSLQQGAIGGYTF.

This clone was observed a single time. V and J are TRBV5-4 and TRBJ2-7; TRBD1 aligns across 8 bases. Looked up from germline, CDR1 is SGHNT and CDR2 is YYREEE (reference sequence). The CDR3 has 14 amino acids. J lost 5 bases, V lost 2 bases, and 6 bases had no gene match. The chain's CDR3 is CASSLGQGADEQYF. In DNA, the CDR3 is TGTGCCAGCAGCTTAGGCCAGGGGGCCGACGAGCAGTACTTC. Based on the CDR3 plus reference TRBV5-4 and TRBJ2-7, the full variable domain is ETGVTQSPTHLIKTRGQQVTLRCSSQSGHNTVSWYQQALGQGPQFIFQYYREEENGRGNFPPRFSGLQFPNYSSELNVNALELDDSALYLCASSLGQGADEQYFGPGTRLTVT.

CDR3 in amino acids: CASSSTSGLGGLAGEQFF. DNA of the CDR3: TGTGCCAGCAGCTCAACTAGCGGTCTGGGGGGCCTGGCGGGTGAGCAGTTCTTC. The chain uses TRBV7-3 and TRBJ2-1, with TRBD2 matching over 8 bases. The CDR3 is 18 residues long. Trimming at V came to 4 bases and at J to 9 bases, leaving 20 bases not matched to a gene. In germline, CDR1 is SGHTA, CDR2 FQGTGA.

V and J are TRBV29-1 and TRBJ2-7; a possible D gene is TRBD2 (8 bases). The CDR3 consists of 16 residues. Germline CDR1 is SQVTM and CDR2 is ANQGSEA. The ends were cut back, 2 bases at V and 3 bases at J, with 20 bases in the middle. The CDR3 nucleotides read TGCAGCGTTGAAACCCCGGGAGGGGGCGAAGGCTACGAGCAGTACTTC. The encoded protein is CSVETPGGGEGYEQYF.

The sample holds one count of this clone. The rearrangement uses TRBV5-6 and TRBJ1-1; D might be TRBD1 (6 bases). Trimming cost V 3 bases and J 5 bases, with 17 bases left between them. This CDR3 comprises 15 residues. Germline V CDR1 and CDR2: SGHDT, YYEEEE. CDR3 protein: CASSYIYRGGTEAFF. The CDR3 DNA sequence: TGTGCCAGCAGCTACATTTACAGAGGGGGAACTGAAGCTTTCTTT.

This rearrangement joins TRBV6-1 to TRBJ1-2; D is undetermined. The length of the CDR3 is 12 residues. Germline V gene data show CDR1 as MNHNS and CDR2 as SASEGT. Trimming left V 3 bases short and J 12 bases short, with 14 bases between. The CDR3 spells CASSEGPRVHTF. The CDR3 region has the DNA TGTGCCAGCAGTGAGGGTCCACGGGTCCACACCTTC.

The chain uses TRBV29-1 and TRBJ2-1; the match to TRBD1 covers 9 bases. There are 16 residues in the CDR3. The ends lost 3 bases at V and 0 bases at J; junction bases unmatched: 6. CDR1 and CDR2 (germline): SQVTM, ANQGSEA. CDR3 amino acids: CSVDTDRGSSYNEQFF. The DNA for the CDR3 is TGCAGCGTTGACACCGACAGGGGGAGCTCCTACAATGAGCAGTTCTTC.

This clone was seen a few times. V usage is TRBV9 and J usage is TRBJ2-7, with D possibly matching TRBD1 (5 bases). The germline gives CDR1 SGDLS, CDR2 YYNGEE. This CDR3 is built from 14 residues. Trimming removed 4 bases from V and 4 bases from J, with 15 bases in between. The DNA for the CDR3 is TGTGCCAGCAGCTTTACGGACACATTATACGAGCAGTACTTC. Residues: CASSFTDTLYEQYF. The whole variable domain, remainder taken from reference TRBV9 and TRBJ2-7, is DSGVTQTPKHLITATGQRVTLRCSPRSGDLSVYWYQQSLDQGLQFLIQYYNGEERAKGNILERFSAQQFPDLHSELNLSSLELGDSALYFCASSFTDTLYEQYFGPGTRLTVT.

CDR3 nucleotides: TGTGCCAGCAGCGGGGGCAATCAGCCCCAGCATTTT. Translated: CASSGGNQPQHF. V and J are TRBV7-9 and TRBJ1-5, with D unclear. The germline V and J ends were trimmed by 5 bases and 2 bases, with 4 bases remaining between them. Germline CDR1 and CDR2: SEHNR and FQNEAQ (reference sequence). The CDR3 spans 12 residues. The full variable domain, its missing parts supplied by reference TRBV7-9 and TRBJ1-5, is DTGVSQNPRHKITKRGQNVTFRCDPISEHNRLYWYRQTLGQGPEFLTYFQNEAQLEKSRLLSDRFSAERPKGSFSTLEIQRTEQGDSAMYLCASSGGNQPQHFGDGTRLSIL.

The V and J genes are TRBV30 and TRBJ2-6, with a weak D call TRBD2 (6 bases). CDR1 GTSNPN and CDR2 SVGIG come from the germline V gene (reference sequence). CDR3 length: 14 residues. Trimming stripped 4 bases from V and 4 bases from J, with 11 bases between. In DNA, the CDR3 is TGTGCCTGGACGTTGGGGAGGGGGGCCAACGTCCTGACTTTC. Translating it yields CAWTLGRGANVLTF.

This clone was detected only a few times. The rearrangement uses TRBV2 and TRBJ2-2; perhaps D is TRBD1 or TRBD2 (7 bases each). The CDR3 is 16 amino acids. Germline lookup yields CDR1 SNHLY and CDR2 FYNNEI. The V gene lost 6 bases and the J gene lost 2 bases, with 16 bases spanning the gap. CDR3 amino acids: CASREGGGLNTGELFF. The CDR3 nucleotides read TGTGCCAGCAGGGAGGGAGGGGGCCTTAACACCGGGGAGCTGTTTTTT. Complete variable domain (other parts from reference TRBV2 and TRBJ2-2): EPEVTQTPSHQVTQMGQEVILRCVPISNHLYFYWYRQILGQKVEFLVSFYNNEISEKSEIFDDQFSVERPDGSNFTLKIRSTKLEDSAMYFCASREGGGLNTGELFFGEGSRLTVL.

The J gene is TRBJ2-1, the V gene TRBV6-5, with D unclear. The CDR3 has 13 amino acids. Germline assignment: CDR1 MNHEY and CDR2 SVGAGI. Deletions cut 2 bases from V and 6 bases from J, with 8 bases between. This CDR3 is CASSYGAVNEQFF. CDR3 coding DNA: TGTGCCAGCAGTTACGGCGCAGTCAATGAGCAGTTCTTC.

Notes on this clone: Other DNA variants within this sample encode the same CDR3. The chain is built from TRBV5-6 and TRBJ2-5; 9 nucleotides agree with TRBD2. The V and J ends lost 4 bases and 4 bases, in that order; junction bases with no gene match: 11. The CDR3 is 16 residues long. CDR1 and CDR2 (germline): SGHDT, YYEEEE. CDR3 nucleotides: TGTGCCAGCAGCCTGGCGGGGGCGGGGGGGGGAGAGACCCAGTACTTC. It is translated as CASSLAGAGGGETQYF.

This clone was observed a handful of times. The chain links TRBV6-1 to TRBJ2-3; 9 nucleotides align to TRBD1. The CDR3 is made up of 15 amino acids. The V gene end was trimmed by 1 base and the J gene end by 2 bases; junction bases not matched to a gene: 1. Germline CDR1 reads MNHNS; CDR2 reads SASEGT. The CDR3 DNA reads TGTGCCAGCAGTGAAGGGACAGGGGACACAGATACGCAGTATTTT. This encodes CASSEGTGDTDTQYF.

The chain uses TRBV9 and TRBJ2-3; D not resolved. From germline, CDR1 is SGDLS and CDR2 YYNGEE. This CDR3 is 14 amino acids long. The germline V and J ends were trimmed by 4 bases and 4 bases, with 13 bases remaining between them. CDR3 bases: TGTGCCAGCAGCCCCTTAAAGTCTTCAGATACGCAGTATTTT. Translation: CASSPLKSSDTQYF.

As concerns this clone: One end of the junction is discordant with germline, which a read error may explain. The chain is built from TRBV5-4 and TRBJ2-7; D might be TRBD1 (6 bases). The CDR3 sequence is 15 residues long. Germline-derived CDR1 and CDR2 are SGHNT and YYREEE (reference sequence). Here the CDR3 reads CASSVATGWVYEQCF. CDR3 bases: TGTGCCAGCAGCGTGGCGACAGGTTGGGTCTACGAGCAGTGCTTC. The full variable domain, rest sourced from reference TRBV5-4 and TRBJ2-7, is ETGVTQSPTHLIKTRGQQVTLRCSSQSGHNTVSWYQQALGQGPQFIFQYYREEENGRGNFPPRFSGLQFPNYSSELNVNALELDDSALYLCASSVATGWVYEQCFGPGTRLTVT.

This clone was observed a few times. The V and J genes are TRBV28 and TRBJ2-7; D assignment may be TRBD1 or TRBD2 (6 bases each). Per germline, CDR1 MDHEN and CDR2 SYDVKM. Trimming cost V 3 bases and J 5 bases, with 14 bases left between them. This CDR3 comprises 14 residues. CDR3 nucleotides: TGTGCCAGCAGTTTGGGGGCGGGAAGCCACGAGCAGTACTTC. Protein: CASSLGAGSHEQYF.

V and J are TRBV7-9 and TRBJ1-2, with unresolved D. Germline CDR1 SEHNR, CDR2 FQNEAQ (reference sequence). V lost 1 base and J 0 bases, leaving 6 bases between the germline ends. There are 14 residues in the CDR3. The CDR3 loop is CASSLVSANYGYTF. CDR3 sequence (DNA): TGTGCCAGCAGCTTAGTCTCTGCTAACTATGGCTACACCTTC.